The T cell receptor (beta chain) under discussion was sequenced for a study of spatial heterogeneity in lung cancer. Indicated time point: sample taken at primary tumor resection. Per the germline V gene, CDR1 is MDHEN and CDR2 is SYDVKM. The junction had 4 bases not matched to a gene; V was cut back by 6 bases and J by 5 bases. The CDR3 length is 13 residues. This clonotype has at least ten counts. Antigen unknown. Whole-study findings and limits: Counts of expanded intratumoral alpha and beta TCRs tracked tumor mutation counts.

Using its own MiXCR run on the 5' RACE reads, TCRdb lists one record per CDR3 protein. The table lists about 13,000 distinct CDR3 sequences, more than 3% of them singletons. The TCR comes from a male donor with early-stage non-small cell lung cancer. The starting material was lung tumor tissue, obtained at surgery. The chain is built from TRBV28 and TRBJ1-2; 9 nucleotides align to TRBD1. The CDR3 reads CASRGQGTYGYTF. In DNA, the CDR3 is TGTGCCAGCAGGGGACAGGGAACTTATGGCTACACCTTC.